The present entry profiles one T cell receptor (beta chain) with its context. Its antigen is undetermined. The sample originates from a study of T cells in localized non-small cell lung cancer. Study-level points and caveats: Only one tumor region went through sequencing, so heterogeneity may still be there. Overall survival was longer when the density of T cells in the blood was higher. Of the tissues analyzed, uninvolved adjacent lung showed maximal T cell clonality, greater than tumor. A median of around 60 clones ranked among the top 100 in tumor appeared in adjacent lung.

This CDR3 contains 16 residues. Germline CDR1 SGDLS, CDR2 YYNGEE. V lost 0 bases, J lost 8 bases, and 7 bases stayed unmatched. The assay was immunoSEQ multiplex PCR, and TCRdb's table has in-frame clones only and misses some. The table includes about 47,000 clones, 86% detected once. This TCR derives from a man aged 35-75 years with stage II lung adenocarcinoma. Sequenced here: PBMCs, sampled before any cancer treatment. The chain links TRBV9 to TRBJ2-2, with 10 bases matching TRBD1. The CDR3 protein is CASSVAVGQGEGELFF. DNA for the CDR3: TGTGCCAGCAGCGTAGCAGTTGGACAGGGGGAGGGGGAGCTGTTTTTT.